The sequence of this T cell receptor (beta chain) was determined in a study of lymphopenia after photon versus proton radiotherapy. Study outcomes and limitations: After the lymphocyte nadir, photon-treated repertoires showed oligoclonal expansion, especially of CD8+ Temra cells. Only patients who died were analyzed for survival; proton advantage is unproven. Post-nadir TCR diversity decline inversely tracked overall survival among those who died.

This CDR3 comprises 13 residues. From germline, CDR1 is GTSNPN and CDR2 SVGIG (reference sequence). V gave up 2 bases and J gave up 7 bases; unmatched junction bases: 7. For this clone: The antigen remains unidentified.

Repertoires were generated with immunoSEQ multiplex PCR, while TCRdb's copy carries only in-frame clones and drops some. The sample lists tens of thousands of clones; about four fifths were seen once. This sample comprised peripheral blood, obtained from a patient treated with proton-based radiotherapy. The sequence came from a man in his sixties with pancreatic cancer. The gene calls are TRBV30 and TRBJ1-2; 7 bases match TRBD1. In nucleotides, the CDR3 is TGTGCCTGGAGTCAAACAGGGGATAGTGGCTACACCTTC. Residues: CAWSQTGDSGYTF.